This T cell receptor (beta chain) came from a study of blood T cells in healthy people across ages. Concerning this clonotype: With a much larger clone just one base away, this may be a read error.

V was trimmed by 7 bases and J by 4 bases, leaving 19 bases between them. CDR1 LGHDT and CDR2 YNNKEL come from the germline V gene (reference sequence). This CDR3 is built from 15 residues. The second PCR ran about 6 to 11 cycles with a sample-barcoded 5' primer and J-beta primers. TCRdb redid the calling of the 5' RACE reads with MiXCR, one entry per CDR3 protein. The table lists more than 1 million distinct CDR3 sequences, over 35% of them singletons, with about 20% in the top ten. Sequencing was carried out using blood. The chain carries TRBV3-1 and TRBJ2-5, with D possibly being TRBD1 (5 bases). The sequence was obtained from a woman aged 55 to 70 in good health. CDR3: CASNQGQVLIETQYF. The CDR3 DNA reads TGTGCCAGCAACCAGGGTCAGGTGCTAATAGAGACCCAGTACTTC.